The 5 T cell receptor beta chains given below trace back to one sample, sequenced in a study of OX40 agonist ivuxolimab in advanced cancers. Some clones are missing from TCRdb's copy, which holds only in-frame ones; the method was immunoSEQ multiplex PCR. The sample shows around 80,000 clones, about 81% of them seen only once. The source was CD4+ or CD8+ T cells sorted from blood, collected in a trial of the OX40 agonist ivuxolimab. The receptors originated from an adult with an advanced solid tumor such as melanoma, head and neck, liver or kidney cancer.

This CDR3 is CASKRGDTQYF. DNA of the CDR3: TGTGCCAGCAAGAGGGGTGATACGCAGTATTTT. The chain carries TRBV5-8 and TRBJ2-3; D tentatively fits TRBD1 or TRBD2 (5 bases each). The V end lost 6 bases, the J end lost 6 bases, and 8 bases lay between the germline ends. Looked up from germline, CDR1 is SGHTS and CDR2 is YDEGEE. CDR3 size: 11 residues.

This clone was observed once. The chain has TRBV6-5 and TRBJ1-6; D is undetermined. The CDR3 runs 14 residues. The germline gives CDR1 MNHEY, CDR2 SVGAGI. The CDR3 DNA sequence: TGTGCGAGTAGGACGAGCTCCTATAATTCACCCCTCCACTTT. Amino acids: CASRTSSYNSPLHF.

This chain uses TRBV7-2 with TRBJ1-1, with D possibly matching TRBD1 (5 bases). The CDR3 extends over 13 amino acids. The germline CDR1 and CDR2 sequences are SGHTA and FQGNSA. Trimming removed 11 bases at V and 0 bases at J, with 13 bases between. This CDR3 reads CAQGRAMNTEAFF. Here the CDR3 DNA reads TGTGCCCAGGGAAGAGCTATGAACACTGAAGCTTTCTTT.

This rearrangement joins TRBV27 to TRBJ1-3; D ambiguous. Germline values: CDR1 MNHEY, CDR2 SMNVEV (reference sequence). This CDR3 region has 14 residues. V was trimmed by 4 bases and J by 7 bases, leaving 14 bases between them. The CDR3 nucleotides are TGTGCCAGCAGTTCAGAGGGCCGTGGGAACACCATATATTTT. Its translation: CASSSEGRGNTIYF.

V gene TRBV6-6 combines with J gene TRBJ2-7; D unresolved. CDR1 and CDR2 (germline): MNHNY, SVGAGI (reference sequence). The V end lost 6 bases, the J end lost 4 bases, and 13 bases lay between the germline ends. This CDR3 contains 13 residues. In DNA, the CDR3 is TGTGCCAGCAGCCCCCCAAACGGGTACGAGCAGTACTTC. Protein product: CASSPPNGYEQYF.